This T cell receptor beta chain emerged from a study of T cell clonality in common variable immunodeficiency. Generated by immunoSEQ multiplex PCR, the TCRdb table keeps only in-frame clones and is missing some. The data show around 29,000 clones, with none appearing a single time. The CDR3 spans 11 residues. Germline CDR1 and CDR2: LNHDA and SQIVND (reference sequence). The ends were cut back, 5 bases at V and 7 bases at J, with 8 bases in the middle. The table lists this clone with many counts. Its target is not known. The read is 3 residues too short to cover the CDR3 end, so that end is filled in from the germline J gene. General study findings and limits: Fewer deletions and N-nucleotide insertions were reportedly seen in common variable immunodeficiency TCR beta sequences. CVID subjects shared fewer TCRbeta clones than healthy controls did. CVID patient heterogeneity limited repertoire-clinical complication correlations.

The source of this sequence is a person aged 18 to 70 in good health. Source material: peripheral blood mononuclear cells. The rearrangement uses TRBV19 and TRBJ1-1; D is undetermined. CDR3 DNA, as far as it was read: TGTGCCAGTAGTCCTGGACTTGAA. Translation gives CASSPGLE. The entire CDR3 reads CASSPGLEAFF.